The rows below give T cell receptor beta chains drawn from one sample of a study of cytomegalovirus exposure and HLA in healthy donors. Produced via immunoSEQ multiplex PCR; TCRdb's table is partial and in-frame only. The sample lists about 160,000 clones, 80% to 85% occurring once. The sample was PBMCs. These receptors all stem from a man between 18 and 29 years old in good health and CMV-seronegative. Each CDR3 is given with its conserved first and last residue.

J	V	CDR3
TRBJ2-7	TRBV7-3	CASSASTSSVGKQYF
TRBJ1-1	TRBV4-1	CASSQDYTLNTEAFF
TRBJ2-6	TRBV4-1	CASSPGGASGGANVLTF
TRBJ1-1	TRBV10-3	CAISASPSGGWNTEAFF
TRBJ1-6	TRBV7-2	CASSVQGYNSPLHF
TRBJ1-5	TRBV5-1	CASSSTGGSNQPQHF
TRBJ2-3	TRBV7-2	CASSSGQGGTDTQYF
TRBJ1-6	TRBV15	CATSRDFPRQGYNSPLHF
TRBJ2-5	TRBV28	CASSGRGEGGGETQYF
TRBJ2-7	TRBV7-8	CASSPGGQGIYEQYF
TRBJ1-5	TRBV19	CASSIDRGTGGLQPQHF
TRBJ2-1	TRBV18	CASSPPSGRVNEQFF
TRBJ2-3	TRBV19	CASKAREAGDTQYF
TRBJ1-6	TRBV19	CASSREGNNSPLHF
TRBJ1-2	TRBV7-8	CASSLGQGGGYTF
TRBJ1-2	TRBV2	CASSSIRGSYGYTF
TRBJ1-1	TRBV5-4	CANHPQGSAEAFF
TRBJ1-1	TRBV7-9	CASSMTGMNTEAFF
TRBJ2-7	TRBV30	CAWNVGRIPYEQYF
TRBJ1-5	TRBV6-1	CASSQGQLNQPQHF
TRBJ1-1	TRBV10-1	CASSHFLGAEAFF
TRBJ1-2	TRBV13	CASSITGTGVYGYTF
TRBJ2-7	TRBV28	CASRLGPRAYEQYF
TRBJ1-5	TRBV6-6	CASGGQGILDQPQHF
TRBJ1-5	TRBV7-2	CASSRYGQPQHF
TRBJ2-2	TRBV6-1	CASSEKVAGAGGELFF